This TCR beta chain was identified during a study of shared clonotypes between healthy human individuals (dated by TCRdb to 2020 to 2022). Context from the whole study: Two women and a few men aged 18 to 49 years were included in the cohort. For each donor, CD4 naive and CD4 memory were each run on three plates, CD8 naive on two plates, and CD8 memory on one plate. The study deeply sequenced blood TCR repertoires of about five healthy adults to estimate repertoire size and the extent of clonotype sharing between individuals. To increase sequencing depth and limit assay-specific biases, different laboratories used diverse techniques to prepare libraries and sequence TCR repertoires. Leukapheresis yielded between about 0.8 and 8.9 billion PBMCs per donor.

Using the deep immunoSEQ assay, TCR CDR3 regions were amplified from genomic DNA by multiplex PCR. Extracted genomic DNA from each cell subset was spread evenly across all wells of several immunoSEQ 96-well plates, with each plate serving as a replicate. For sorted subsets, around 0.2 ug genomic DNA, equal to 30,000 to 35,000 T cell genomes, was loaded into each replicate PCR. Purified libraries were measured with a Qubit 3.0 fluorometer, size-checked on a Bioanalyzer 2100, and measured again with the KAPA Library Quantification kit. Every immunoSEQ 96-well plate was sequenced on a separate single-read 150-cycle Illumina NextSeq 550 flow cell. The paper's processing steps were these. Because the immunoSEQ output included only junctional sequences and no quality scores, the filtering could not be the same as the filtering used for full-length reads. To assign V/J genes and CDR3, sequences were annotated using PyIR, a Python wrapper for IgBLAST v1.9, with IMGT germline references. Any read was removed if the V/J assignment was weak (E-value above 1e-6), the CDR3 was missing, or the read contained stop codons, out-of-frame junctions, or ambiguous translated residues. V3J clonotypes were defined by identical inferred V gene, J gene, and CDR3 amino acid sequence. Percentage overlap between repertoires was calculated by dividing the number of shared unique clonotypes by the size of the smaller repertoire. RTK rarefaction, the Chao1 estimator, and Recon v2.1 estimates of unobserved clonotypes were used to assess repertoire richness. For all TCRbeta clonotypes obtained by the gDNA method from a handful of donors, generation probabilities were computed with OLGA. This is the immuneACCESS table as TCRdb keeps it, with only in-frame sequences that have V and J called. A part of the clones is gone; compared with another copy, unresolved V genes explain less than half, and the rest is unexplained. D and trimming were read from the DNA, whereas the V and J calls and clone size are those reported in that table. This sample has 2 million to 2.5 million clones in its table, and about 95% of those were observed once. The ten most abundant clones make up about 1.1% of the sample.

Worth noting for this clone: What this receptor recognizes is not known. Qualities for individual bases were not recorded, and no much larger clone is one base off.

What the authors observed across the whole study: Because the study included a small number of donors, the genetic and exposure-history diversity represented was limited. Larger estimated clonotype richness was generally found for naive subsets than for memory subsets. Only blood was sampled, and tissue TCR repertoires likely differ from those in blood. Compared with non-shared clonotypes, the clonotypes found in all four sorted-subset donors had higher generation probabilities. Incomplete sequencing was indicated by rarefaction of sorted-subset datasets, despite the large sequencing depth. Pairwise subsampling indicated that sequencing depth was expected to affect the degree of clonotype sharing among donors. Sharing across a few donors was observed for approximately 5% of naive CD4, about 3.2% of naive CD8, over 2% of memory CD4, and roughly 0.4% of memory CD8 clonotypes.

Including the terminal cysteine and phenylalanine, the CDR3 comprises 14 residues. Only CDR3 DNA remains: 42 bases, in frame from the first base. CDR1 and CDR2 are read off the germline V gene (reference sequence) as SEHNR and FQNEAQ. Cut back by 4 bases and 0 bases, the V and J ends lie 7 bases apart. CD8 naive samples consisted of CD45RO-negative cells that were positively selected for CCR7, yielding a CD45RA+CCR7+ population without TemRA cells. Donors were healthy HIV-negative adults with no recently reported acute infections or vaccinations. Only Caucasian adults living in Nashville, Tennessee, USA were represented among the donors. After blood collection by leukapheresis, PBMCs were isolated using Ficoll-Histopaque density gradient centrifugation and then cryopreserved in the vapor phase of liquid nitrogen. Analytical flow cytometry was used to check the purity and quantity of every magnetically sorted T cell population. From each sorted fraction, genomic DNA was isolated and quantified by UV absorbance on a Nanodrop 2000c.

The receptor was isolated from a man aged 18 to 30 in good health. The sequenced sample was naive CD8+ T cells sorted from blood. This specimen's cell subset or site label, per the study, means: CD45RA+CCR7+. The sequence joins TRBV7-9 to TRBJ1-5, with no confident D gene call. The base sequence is TGTGCCAGCAGCTCAGGTATTAGCAATCAGCCCCAGCATTTT. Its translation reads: CASSSGISNQPQHF.